The present entry profiles one T cell receptor beta chain with its context. Some clones are missing from TCRdb's copy, which holds only in-frame ones; the method was immunoSEQ multiplex PCR. The table has some 100,000 clones, around 93% seen once. This sample was taken from a study of T cell changes during pregnancy in multiple sclerosis. Losses at the gene ends were 5 bases for V and 7 bases for J; bases not matched to a gene: 10. CDR3 length equals 14 residues. Germline assignment: CDR1 SGHVS and CDR2 FNYEAQ. Sequencing used peripheral blood, obtained before pregnancy. The J gene is TRBJ2-5, the V gene TRBV7-6; 7 bases align to TRBD2. This receptor was identified in a female donor with multiple sclerosis, enrolled in a pregnancy study. The CDR3 region has the DNA TGTGCCAGCAGCCCGCGAGGCGGGGGTGGGACCCAGTACTTC. Amino acids: CASSPRGGGGTQYF.